These 22 T cell receptor beta chains share one sample of origin, sequenced in a study of cytomegalovirus exposure and HLA in healthy donors. Primers: 60 Vbeta forward and 13 Jbeta reverse. The method was immunoSEQ multiplex PCR; TCRdb's version includes in-frame clones alone and lacks a portion of them. The table for this sample gives about 64,000 clones. Material for sequencing was PBMCs. Source of these receptors: a young woman in good health and CMV-seronegative.

The chain employs TRBV15 and TRBJ1-1; D is unresolved. The CDR3 totals 15 residues. V was pared by 2 bases and J by 1 base, with 11 bases between. The germline CDR1 and CDR2 sequences are LNHNV and YYDKDF (reference sequence). CDR3 coding DNA: TGTGCCACCAGCAGACCCACTCTAAAGAACACTGAAGCTTTCTTT. Protein product: CATSRPTLKNTEAFF. Variable domain in full (rest from reference TRBV15 and TRBJ1-1): DAMVIQNPRYQVTQFGKPVTLSCSQTLNHNVMYWYQQKSSQAPKLLFHYYDKDFNNEADTPDNFQSRRPNTSFCFLDIRSPGLGDTAMYLCATSRPTLKNTEAFFGQGTRLTVV.

The chain recombines TRBV19 with TRBJ1-5; TRBD1 is a possible D gene (6 bases). This CDR3 region has 16 residues. Germline values: CDR1 LNHDA, CDR2 SQIVND (reference sequence). V was clipped by 2 bases and J by 2 bases, with 13 bases between them. In DNA, the CDR3 is TGTGCCAGTAGTATAATGGGGGGGGCCGGCAATCAGCCCCAGCATTTT. Its translation is CASSIMGGAGNQPQHF.

CDR3 region: CASSRQGAPYEQYF. CDR3 sequence (DNA): TGTGCCAGTAGTCGACAGGGGGCGCCTTACGAGCAGTACTTC. The rearrangement joins TRBV19 to TRBJ2-7; 10 positions match TRBD1. V was pared by 5 bases and J by 4 bases, with 5 bases of the junction left unmatched. Germline-derived CDR1 and CDR2 are LNHDA and SQIVND (reference sequence). This CDR3 is 14 amino acids long.

J is TRBJ2-3 and V is TRBV9; 11 bases line up with TRBD2. CDR1 is SGDLS, CDR2 YYNGEE, per germline. With 0 bases clipped from V and 2 bases from J, the junction kept 8 bases outside the gene matches. The CDR3 consists of 18 residues. The DNA for the CDR3 is TGTGCCAGCAGCGTAGAGGGGGGGGGACTAGCGGCCACAGATACGCAGTATTTT. Amino acid sequence: CASSVEGGGLAATDTQYF.

This chain links TRBV9 with TRBJ1-1, with D unresolved. This CDR3 comprises 13 residues. Trimming removed 5 bases at V and 3 bases at J, with 11 bases between. Germline V lookup: CDR1 SGDLS, CDR2 YYNGEE. CDR3 coding DNA: TGTGCCAGCAGTGCTTCCGGGGACACTGAAGCTTTCTTT. Translation gives CASSASGDTEAFF. The full variable domain, in which reference TRBV9 and TRBJ1-1 provide the parts outside the CDR3, is DSGVTQTPKHLITATGQRVTLRCSPRSGDLSVYWYQQSLDQGLQFLIQYYNGEERAKGNILERFSAQQFPDLHSELNLSSLELGDSALYFCASSASGDTEAFFGQGTRLTVV.

This sequence joins TRBV4-2 and TRBJ1-3; D not certain. CDR1 and CDR2 (germline): LGHNA, YNFKEQ. CDR3 length: 19 amino acids. Trimming took off 0 bases at V and 0 bases at J, with 18 bases between the two ends. The CDR3 DNA follows: TGTGCCAGCAGCCAAGAATGGTCAGGCCCCCTAAGCTCTGGAAACACCATATATTTT. It translates to CASSQEWSGPLSSGNTIYF.

V and J are TRBV21-1 and TRBJ1-5. TRBV21-1 is a documented pseudogene. CDR3 length: 15 residues. CDR3 loop: CASSTRRGGSQPQHF. For the CDR3, the DNA is TGTGCCAGCAGCACACGGAGAGGCGGAAGCCAGCCCCAGCATTTT.

This chain uses TRBV5-1 with TRBJ1-2; D unresolved. Germline CDR1 is SGHRS and CDR2 is YFSETQ. V lost 0 bases and J 10 bases, leaving 16 bases between the germline ends. The CDR3 has 14 residues. The CDR3 protein is CASSLVAGKDAYTF. The CDR3 coding sequence is TGCGCCAGCAGCTTGGTTGCGGGGAAGGATGCCTACACCTTC. Full variable domain (rest looked up from reference TRBV5-1 and TRBJ1-2): KAGVTQTPRYLIKTRGQQVTLSCSPISGHRSVSWYQQTPGQGLQFLFEYFSETQRNKGNFPGRFSGRQFSNSRSEMNVSTLELGDSALYLCASSLVAGKDAYTFGSGTRLTVV.

The chain has TRBV7-2 and TRBJ1-1; maybe TRBD1 (5 bases). V shed 1 base and J shed 7 bases, with 13 bases lying between them. Germline loops: CDR1 SGHTA, CDR2 FQGNSA. The CDR3 runs 14 residues. The CDR3 sequence is CASSLVGDYYEAFF. CDR3 nucleotides: TGTGCCAGCAGCTTAGTAGGGGACTACTATGAAGCTTTCTTT. The full variable domain, in which reference TRBV7-2 and TRBJ1-1 provide the parts outside the CDR3, is GAGVSQSPSNKVTEKGKDVELRCDPISGHTALYWYRQSLGQGLEFLIYFQGNSAPDKSGLPSDRFSAERTGGSVSTLTIQRTQQEDSAVYLCASSLVGDYYEAFFGQGTRLTVV.

The chain has TRBV5-1 and TRBJ2-5; 10 bases fit TRBD2. The germline V gene encodes CDR1 SGHRS and CDR2 YFSETQ. The CDR3 has 14 amino acids. Trimming removed 6 bases from V and 5 bases from J; junction bases left unmatched: 7. CDR3 nucleotides: TGCGCCAGCACAAAAGCGGGAGGGCCCGAGACCCAGTACTTC. This codes for CASTKAGGPETQYF. Full variable domain (remainder filled in from reference TRBV5-1 and TRBJ2-5): KAGVTQTPRYLIKTRGQQVTLSCSPISGHRSVSWYQQTPGQGLQFLFEYFSETQRNKGNFPGRFSGRQFSNSRSEMNVSTLELGDSALYLCASTKAGGPETQYFGPGTRLLVL.

This rearrangement joins TRBV11-3 to TRBJ1-1, with 8 bases matching TRBD1. V shed 5 bases, J shed 4 bases, and the junction held 9 bases outside the gene matches. The germline gives CDR1 SGHNT, CDR2 YENEEA. The CDR3 sequence is 15 residues long. The CDR3 sequence is CASSPNRGSITEAFF. The CDR3 DNA reads as TGTGCCAGCAGCCCCAACAGGGGGTCAATCACTGAAGCTTTCTTT.

This sequence joins TRBV6-4 and TRBJ2-3, with TRBD2 identical over 8 bases. Per germline, CDR1 MRHNA and CDR2 SNTAGT. V dropped 2 bases and J dropped 6; count of bases not matched to a gene: 7. The CDR3 sequence is 15 residues long. The CDR3 is CASSDGQRELDTQYF. CDR3 coding DNA: TGTGCCAGCAGTGACGGACAGCGGGAGTTGGATACGCAGTATTTT.

The genes are TRBV5-1 and TRBJ1-5; the match to TRBD1 covers 9 bases. Germline-derived CDR1 and CDR2 are SGHRS and YFSETQ. The CDR3 is 16 amino acids. The V gene end was trimmed by 4 bases and the J gene end by 2 bases; junction bases not matched to a gene: 7. CDR3 residues: CASSLEGQGGNQPQHF. In DNA form, the CDR3 reads TGCGCCAGCAGCCTCGAGGGACAGGGAGGCAATCAGCCCCAGCATTTT. Full variable domain (outside the CDR3, taken from reference TRBV5-1 and TRBJ1-5): KAGVTQTPRYLIKTRGQQVTLSCSPISGHRSVSWYQQTPGQGLQFLFEYFSETQRNKGNFPGRFSGRQFSNSRSEMNVSTLELGDSALYLCASSLEGQGGNQPQHFGDGTRLSIL.

This chain links TRBV19 with TRBJ1-4; possibly TRBD1 for D (6 bases). The V end lost 4 bases, the J end lost 5 bases, and 14 bases lay between the germline ends. The CDR3 runs to 15 residues. Germline V gene sequence: CDR1 LNHDA, CDR2 SQIVND (reference sequence). The CDR3 DNA reads TGTGCCAGTAGTACCCCCCGGACAGCAAATGAAAAACTGTTTTTT. This codes for CASSTPRTANEKLFF. The full variable domain, rest sourced from reference TRBV19 and TRBJ1-4, is DGGITQSPKYLFRKEGQNVTLSCEQNLNHDAMYWYRQDPGQGLRLIYYSQIVNDFQKGDIAEGYSVSREKKESFPLTVTSAQKNPTAFYLCASSTPRTANEKLFFGSGTQLSVL.

This sequence joins TRBV5-1 and TRBJ2-1, with D perhaps matching TRBD1 (6 bases). From germline, CDR1 is SGHRS and CDR2 YFSETQ. The length of the CDR3 is 13 residues. The V gene lost 0 bases and the J gene lost 6 bases, with 7 bases spanning the gap. In DNA form, the CDR3 reads TGCGCCAGCAGCTTGGGGACAGTCAATGAGCAGTTCTTC. Its translation is CASSLGTVNEQFF.

The gene calls are TRBV2 and TRBJ1-1, with a possible D match to TRBD1 (5 bases). The CDR3 is 12 residues long. Trimming cost V 2 bases and J 11 bases, with 12 bases left between them. The germline V gene encodes CDR1 SNHLY and CDR2 FYNNEI. CDR3 amino acids: CASSELGVGAFF. Written as DNA, the CDR3 is TGTGCCAGCAGTGAACTAGGGGTGGGTGCTTTCTTT.

The chain carries TRBV7-2 and TRBJ2-1; the D is unclear. Germline CDR1 is SGHTA and CDR2 is FQGNSA. The CDR3 spans 14 residues. Trimming cost V 3 bases and J 4 bases, with 10 bases left between them. CDR3 sequence reads: CASSFRDTYNEQFF. CDR3 coding DNA: TGTGCCAGCAGCTTCAGAGACACATACAATGAGCAGTTCTTC. The full variable domain, in which reference TRBV7-2 and TRBJ2-1 provide the parts outside the CDR3, is GAGVSQSPSNKVTEKGKDVELRCDPISGHTALYWYRQSLGQGLEFLIYFQGNSAPDKSGLPSDRFSAERTGGSVSTLTIQRTQQEDSAVYLCASSFRDTYNEQFFGPGTRLTVL.

The chain carries TRBV5-1 and TRBJ2-3; 8 bases fit TRBD2. Trimming removed 3 bases from V and 2 bases from J; junction bases left unmatched: 5. The CDR3 is made up of 15 amino acids. From germline, CDR1 is SGHRS and CDR2 YFSETQ. The CDR3 here is CASSSTSGFTDTQYF. CDR3 sequence (DNA): TGCGCCAGCAGCTCCACTAGCGGCTTCACAGATACGCAGTATTTT.

This rearrangement joins TRBV30 to TRBJ2-7, with D perhaps TRBD1 (6 bases). Between the trimmed V and J ends, which lost 2 bases and 2 bases, there was a span of 13 bases. Germline lookup yields CDR1 GTSNPN and CDR2 SVGIG (reference sequence). The CDR3 runs to 14 residues. CDR3 DNA: TGTGCCTGGAGTTCGGAACAGGGTCCCTACGAGCAGTACTTC. This encodes CAWSSEQGPYEQYF.

As concerns this clone: An end of the junction does not agree with germline; a read error may underlie this. V is TRBV29-1 and J is TRBJ2-1; a possible D gene is TRBD1 (6 bases). The germline V gene encodes CDR1 SQVTM and CDR2 ANQGSEA. The CDR3 is 12 amino acids. This CDR3 reads CSVEGTLNEQFF. The CDR3 DNA is TGCAGCGTCGAAGGGACACTGAATGAGCAGTTCTTC.

V is TRBV6-5 and J is TRBJ2-3, with 10 bases matching TRBD2. Germline V lookup: CDR1 MNHEY, CDR2 SVGAGI. After removal of 5 bases from V and 2 bases from J, the junction contained 4 bases not matched to a gene. CDR3 length: 15 amino acids. The CDR3 region has the DNA TGTGCCAGCAGTCATAGCGGGGGGCTCACAGATACGCAGTATTTT. It encodes CASSHSGGLTDTQYF.

V usage is TRBV4-2 and J usage is TRBJ2-3, with TRBD2 matching over 7 bases. The CDR3 sequence is 16 residues long. The V segment lost 2 bases and the J segment 1 base; nucleotides outside the gene matches: 6. The V gene's germline CDR1 is LGHNA and CDR2 YNFKEQ. The CDR3 spells CASSQQTGGGTDTQYF. The CDR3 DNA reads as TGTGCCAGCAGCCAACAAACGGGGGGTGGCACAGATACGCAGTATTTT.